This TCR beta chain came from a study of T cell changes during pregnancy in multiple sclerosis. CDR1 is SGDLS, CDR2 YYNGEE, per germline. Trimming cost V 0 bases and J 2 bases; bases outside gene matches: 6. The CDR3 is made up of 18 amino acids. Generated by immunoSEQ multiplex PCR, the TCRdb table keeps only in-frame clones and is missing some. Of about 40,000 clones listed, around nine tenths are singletons. The specimen comprised CD4+ T cells from peripheral blood mononuclear cells, sampled in the third trimester of pregnancy. This chain joins TRBV9 and TRBJ2-3; 13 bases are shared with TRBD2. The sequence was obtained from a female donor with multiple sclerosis, enrolled in a pregnancy study. CDR3 sequence: CASSVAWTSGRDTDTQYF. For the CDR3, the DNA is TGTGCCAGCAGCGTAGCATGGACTAGCGGGAGAGACACAGATACGCAGTATTTT.